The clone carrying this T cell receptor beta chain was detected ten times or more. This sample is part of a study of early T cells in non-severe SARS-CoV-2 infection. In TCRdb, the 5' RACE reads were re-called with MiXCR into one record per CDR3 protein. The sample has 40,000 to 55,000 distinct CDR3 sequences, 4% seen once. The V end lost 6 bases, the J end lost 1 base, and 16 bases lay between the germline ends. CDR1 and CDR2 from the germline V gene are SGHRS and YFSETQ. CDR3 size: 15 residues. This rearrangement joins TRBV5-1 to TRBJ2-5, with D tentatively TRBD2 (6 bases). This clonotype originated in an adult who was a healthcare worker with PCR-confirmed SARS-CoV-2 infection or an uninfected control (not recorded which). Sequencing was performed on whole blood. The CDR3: CASIRDSTFQETQYF. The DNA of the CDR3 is TGCGCCAGCATCCGGGACTCCACGTTCCAAGAGACCCAGTACTTC.